The clone carrying this TCR beta chain was observed a handful of times. The sample is drawn from a study of PD-L1 blockade in urothelial cancer. Profiled with immunoSEQ multiplex PCR; TCRdb holds only in-frame clones, not every one. The table lists around 38,000 clones, 70% to 90% of them singletons. Noted time point: peripheral blood 6 weeks after treatment start. The receptor was isolated from a man in his 60s with urothelial cancer. The sequencing here drew on PBMCs, taken around atezolizumab (anti-PD-L1) treatment.

This chain's CDR3 is CASSIGGGNSYEQYF. The CDR3 coding sequence is TGTGCCAGTAGTATAGGGGGGGGGAACTCCTACGAGCAGTACTTC. V is TRBV19 and J is TRBJ2-7, with 7 nucleotides matching TRBD2. With V trimmed by 1 base and J by 0 bases, 3 bases remained unmatched. There are 15 residues in the CDR3. Germline V lookup: CDR1 LNHDA, CDR2 SQIVND (reference sequence). Using reference TRBV19 and TRBJ2-7 for the parts outside the CDR3, the full variable domain is DGGITQSPKYLFRKEGQNVTLSCEQNLNHDAMYWYRQDPGQGLRLIYYSQIVNDFQKGDIAEGYSVSREKKESFPLTVTSAQKNPTAFYLCASSIGGGNSYEQYFGPGTRLTVT.